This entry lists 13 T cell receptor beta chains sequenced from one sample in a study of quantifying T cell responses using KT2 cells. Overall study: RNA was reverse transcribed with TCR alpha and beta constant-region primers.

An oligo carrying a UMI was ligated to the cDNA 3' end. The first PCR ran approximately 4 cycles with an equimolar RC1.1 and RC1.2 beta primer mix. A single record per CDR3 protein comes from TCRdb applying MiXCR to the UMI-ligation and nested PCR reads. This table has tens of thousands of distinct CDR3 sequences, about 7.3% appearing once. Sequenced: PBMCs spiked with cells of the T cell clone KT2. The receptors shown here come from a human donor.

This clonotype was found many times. CDR3 region: CSAAGQGHSGANVLTF. The CDR3 coding sequence is TGCAGCGCTGCGGGACAGGGTCACTCTGGGGCCAACGTCCTGACTTTC. V usage is TRBV29-1 and J usage is TRBJ2-6, with 9 bases lining up with TRBD1. The CDR3 runs to 16 residues. J lost 0 bases, V lost 7 bases, and 7 bases had no gene match. Germline CDR1 reads SQVTM; CDR2 reads ANQGSEA.

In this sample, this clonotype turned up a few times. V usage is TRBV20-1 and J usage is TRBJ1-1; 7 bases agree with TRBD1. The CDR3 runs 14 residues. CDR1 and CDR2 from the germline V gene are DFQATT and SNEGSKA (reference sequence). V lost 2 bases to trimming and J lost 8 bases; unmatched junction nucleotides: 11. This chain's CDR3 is CSARPPGGELEAFF. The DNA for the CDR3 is TGCAGTGCTAGACCCCCAGGGGGGGAATTAGAAGCTTTCTTT.

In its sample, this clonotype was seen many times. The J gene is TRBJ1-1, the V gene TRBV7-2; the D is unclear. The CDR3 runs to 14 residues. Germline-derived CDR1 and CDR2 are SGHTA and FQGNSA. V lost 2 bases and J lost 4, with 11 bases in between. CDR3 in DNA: TGTGCCAGCAGCTTATCGAGGCCCCCCACTGAAGCTTTCTTT. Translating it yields CASSLSRPPTEAFF.

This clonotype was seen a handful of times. This CDR3 reads CASRKGGGETQYF. The DNA of the CDR3 is TGTGCCAGCCGGAAGGGGGGGGGGGAGACCCAGTACTTC. V gene TRBV12-1 combines with J gene TRBJ2-5; the table calls TRBD1, which could not be checked here. TRBV12-1 is shown as a pseudogene. CDR3 length equals 13 residues.

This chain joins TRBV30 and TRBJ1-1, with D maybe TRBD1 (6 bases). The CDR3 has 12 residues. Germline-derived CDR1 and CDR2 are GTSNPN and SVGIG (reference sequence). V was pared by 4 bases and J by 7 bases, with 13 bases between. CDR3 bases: TGTGCCTGGATCGGGGAAGGGGGTGAAGCTTTCTTT. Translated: CAWIGEGGEAFF.

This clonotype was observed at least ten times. CDR3 DNA: TGCGCCAGCAGCCCTAACCAGGGCTCTGGAAACACCATATATTTT. It encodes CASSPNQGSGNTIYF. The rearrangement links TRBV4-1 to TRBJ1-3; a possible D gene is TRBD1 (5 bases). CDR1 is MGHRA, CDR2 YSYEKL, per germline. V was pared by 4 bases and J by 0 bases, with 10 bases between. The CDR3 contains 15 residues.

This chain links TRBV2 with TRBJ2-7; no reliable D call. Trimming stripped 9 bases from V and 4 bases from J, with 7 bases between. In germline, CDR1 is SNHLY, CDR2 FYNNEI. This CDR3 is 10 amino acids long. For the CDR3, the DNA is TGTGCCAGTGGAATTTACGAGCAGTACTTC. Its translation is CASGIYEQYF.

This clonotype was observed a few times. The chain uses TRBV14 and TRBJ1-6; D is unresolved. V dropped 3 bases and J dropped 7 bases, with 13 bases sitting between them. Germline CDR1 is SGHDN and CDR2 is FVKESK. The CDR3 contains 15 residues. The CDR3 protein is CASSQTPEINSPLHF. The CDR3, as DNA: TGTGCCAGCAGCCAGACCCCTGAAATAAATTCACCCCTCCACTTT. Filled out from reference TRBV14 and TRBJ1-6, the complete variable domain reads EAGVTQFPSHSVIEKGQTVTLRCDPISGHDNLYWYRRVMGKEIKFLLHFVKESKQDESGMPNNRFLAERTGGTYSTLKVQPAELEDSGVYFCASSQTPEINSPLHFGNGTRLTVT.

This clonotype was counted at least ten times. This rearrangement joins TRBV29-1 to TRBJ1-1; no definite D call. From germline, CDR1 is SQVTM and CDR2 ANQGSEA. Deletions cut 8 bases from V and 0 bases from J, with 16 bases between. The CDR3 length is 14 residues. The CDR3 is CSTRRVLMNTEAFF. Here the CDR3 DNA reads TGCAGCACCAGGAGGGTCCTCATGAACACTGAAGCTTTCTTT.

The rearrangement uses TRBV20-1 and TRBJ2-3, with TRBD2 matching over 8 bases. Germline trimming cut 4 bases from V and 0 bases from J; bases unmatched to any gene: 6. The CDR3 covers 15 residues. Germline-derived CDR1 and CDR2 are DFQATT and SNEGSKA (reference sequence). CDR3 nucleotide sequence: TGCAGTGCTACCGGGGGGGTCTCTAGCACAGATACGCAGTATTTT. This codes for CSATGGVSSTDTQYF.

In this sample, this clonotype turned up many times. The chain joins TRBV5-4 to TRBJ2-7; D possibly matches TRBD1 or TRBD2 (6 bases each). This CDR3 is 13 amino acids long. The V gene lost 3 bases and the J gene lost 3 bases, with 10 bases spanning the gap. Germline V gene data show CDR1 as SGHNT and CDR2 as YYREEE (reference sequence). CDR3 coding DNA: TGTGCCAGCAGCTCGGGGGCTCGCTACGAGCAGTACTTC. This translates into CASSSGARYEQYF.

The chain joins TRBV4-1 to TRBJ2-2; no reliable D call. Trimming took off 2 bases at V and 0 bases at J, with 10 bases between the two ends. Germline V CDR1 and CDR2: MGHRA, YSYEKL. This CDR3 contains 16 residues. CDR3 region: CASSQFAAPNTGELFF. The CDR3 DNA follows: TGCGCCAGCAGCCAATTTGCAGCTCCGAACACCGGGGAGCTGTTTTTT.

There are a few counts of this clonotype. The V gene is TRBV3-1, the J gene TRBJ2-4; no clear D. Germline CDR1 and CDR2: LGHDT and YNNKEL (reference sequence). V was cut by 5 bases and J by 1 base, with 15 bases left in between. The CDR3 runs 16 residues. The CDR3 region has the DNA TGTGCCAGCAGCTTCCGGTCGATCGGGGCCAAAAACATTCAGTACTTC. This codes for CASSFRSIGAKNIQYF. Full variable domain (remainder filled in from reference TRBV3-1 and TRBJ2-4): DTAVSQTPKYLVTQMGNDKSIKCEQNLGHDTMYWYKQDSKKFLKIMFSYNNKELIINETVPNRFSPKSPDKAHLNLHINSLELGDSAVYFCASSFRSIGAKNIQYFGAGTRLSVL.